The present T cell receptor beta chain was sequenced within a study of cytomegalovirus exposure and HLA in healthy donors. There are 16 residues in the CDR3. V was pared by 4 bases and J by 0 bases, with 14 bases between. The germline gives CDR1 SGHRS, CDR2 YFSETQ. As regards this clone: Antigen specificity is unknown.

Findings and limits, study-wide: Clonal expansion was found to be greater in HLA-associated TCR beta chains than in equally common others in a later analysis. In most subjects, TCR beta sequences reportedly gave accurate predictions of HLA-A and HLA-B alleles.

PCR was performed using 60 Vbeta and 13 Jbeta primers. Repertoires were generated with immunoSEQ multiplex PCR, while TCRdb's copy carries only in-frame clones and drops some. The sample contains 150,000 to 200,000 clones, about 83% of which appear only once. Specimen: PBMCs. This clonotype was sampled from a girl under 18 in good health and CMV-seropositive. The rearrangement links TRBV5-1 to TRBJ1-3; D might be TRBD1 (6 bases). CDR3 nucleotides: TGCGCCAGCAGCACCAGGGGTTCTGGCTCTGGAAACACCATATATTTT. Translating gives CASSTRGSGSGNTIYF.